This paragraph covers one TCR beta chain sequence. Its antigen is as yet unknown. The data stem from a study of post-analysis software for immune sequencing data. Germline-derived CDR1 and CDR2 are DFQATT and SNEGSKA (reference sequence). Trimming removed 4 bases from V and 7 bases from J; junction bases left unmatched: 5. The CDR3 length is 13 residues. Unique-molecular-identifier-tagged TCR beta cDNA libraries were used. T cells, 1 to 10 million of them, yielded some 540,000 cDNA molecules. MiXCR, run by TCRdb on the PCR reads, gives a single entry per CDR3 protein. The sample contains hundreds of thousands of distinct CDR3 sequences, roughly two fifths of which appear only once. Notes on the study in general: Controls' normalized Chao1 diversity significantly exceeded that of multiple sclerosis patients. A handful of TRBV segments were significantly more frequent in patients than in controls. TRBV5-6, TRBV5-1 and TRBV20-1 were among these segments. The authors found that F measure strongly co-clustered same-batch samples.

This clonotype was obtained from a girl under 18 with multiple sclerosis. The specimen sequenced was blood. The genes are TRBV20-1 and TRBJ2-1, with TRBD2 identical over 9 bases. CDR3 sequence reads: CSATAGGQNEQFF. The CDR3 DNA reads TGCAGTGCTACTGCGGGAGGGCAGAATGAGCAGTTCTTC.